This TCR beta chain was found in a study of blood T cell repertoires in COVID-19. Looking at the study overall: There were acute and convalescent COVID-19 samples, and they came from the United States, Italy and Spain.

As processed by the authors: Amplification from reference gene primers served as the basis for estimated nucleated cell counts. Sequencing used immunoSEQ multiplex PCR; TCRdb keeps in-frame clones, though not all of them. The D gene and trimming were derived from the DNA, and the V and J assignments and clone size from that table. The data contain 110,000 to 150,000 clones, approximately 90% of them seen just once; the ten biggest clones take up 9.5% to 12%. V lost 6 bases to trimming and J lost 2 bases; unmatched junction nucleotides: 5. The CDR3 length is 15 residues. CDR1 KGHSH and CDR2 LQKENI come from the germline V gene. On this clone: This sample also contains other DNA sequences that code for the same CDR3.

This receptor was identified in a woman older than 75 with acute or convalescent COVID-19. The rearrangement joins TRBV18 to TRBJ2-3, with 10 bases lining up with TRBD1. The specimen sequenced was peripheral blood. As DNA, the CDR3 is TGTGCCAGCTCGCCGGGACAGGGGAACACAGATACGCAGTATTTT. Translating gives CASSPGQGNTDTQYF.